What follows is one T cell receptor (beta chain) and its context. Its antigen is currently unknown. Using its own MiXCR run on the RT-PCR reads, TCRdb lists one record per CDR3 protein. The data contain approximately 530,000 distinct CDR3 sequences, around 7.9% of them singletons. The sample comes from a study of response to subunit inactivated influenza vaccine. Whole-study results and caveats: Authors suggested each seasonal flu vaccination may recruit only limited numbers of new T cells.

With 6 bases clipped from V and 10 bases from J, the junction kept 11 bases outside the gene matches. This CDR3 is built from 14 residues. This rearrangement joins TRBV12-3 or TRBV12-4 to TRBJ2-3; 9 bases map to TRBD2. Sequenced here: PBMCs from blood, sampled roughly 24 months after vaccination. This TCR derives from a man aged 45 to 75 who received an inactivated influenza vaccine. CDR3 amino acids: CASRRGLAKAPQYF. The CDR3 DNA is TGTGCCAGCAGGAGGGGACTAGCAAAGGCTCCGCAGTATTTT.